A selection of T cell receptor beta chains follows, all from one sample in a study of cytomegalovirus exposure and HLA in healthy donors. Assay used: immunoSEQ multiplex PCR; TCRdb lists only in-frame clones, some missing. The sample lists about 120,000 clones, 65% to 80% occurring once. The material sequenced was PBMCs. The origin of the receptors is a woman in her thirties or forties in good health and CMV-seropositive. Both conserved end residues are part of each CDR3. D genes are given only for firm matches. Expanded clones are given a class, and other clones once, few, many or no size at all.

>NA|TRBV2|TRBJ2-2|NA
CASSERHGTGELFF
TGTGCCAGCAGTGAAAGACATGGGACCGGGGAGCTGTTTTTT
>NA|TRBV6-4|TRBJ2-1|TRBD2
CASSEGTSGIDEQFF
TGTGCCAGCAGTGAGGGGACTAGCGGGATCGATGAGCAGTTCTTC
>NA|TRBV12-5|TRBJ2-3|NA
CASGLGSGSTDTQYF
TGTGCTAGTGGTTTGGGGTCGGGTAGCACAGATACGCAGTATTTT
>NA|TRBV27|TRBJ1-5|NA
CASRAGNQPQHF
TGTGCCAGCAGAGCAGGGAATCAGCCCCAGCATTTT
>NA|TRBV29-1|TRBJ2-3|TRBD1
CSVVGQGLGTQYF
TGCAGCGTTGTGGGACAGGGGCTAGGTACGCAGTATTTT
>NA|TRBV14|TRBJ2-1|TRBD2
CASSHLRTSGGREQFF
TGTGCCAGCAGCCATCTAAGGACTAGCGGGGGACGGGAGCAGTTCTTC
>NA|TRBV27|TRBJ2-3|NA
CASSFSTHRAADTQYF
TGTGCCAGCAGTTTCTCAACTCACAGGGCCGCAGATACGCAGTATTTT
>NA|TRBV11-2|TRBJ2-1|TRBD1
CASSLDLTGSSYNEQFF
TGTGCCAGCAGCTTAGATTTGACAGGGAGCTCCTACAATGAGCAGTTCTTC
>NA|TRBV4-1|TRBJ1-4|TRBD1
CASSQEGGTGERENEKLFF
TGCGCCAGCAGCCAAGAAGGGGGGACAGGAGAGAGGGAAAATGAAAAACTGTTTTTT
>NA|TRBV5-1|TRBJ2-3|NA
CASSLNQGHKGDTQYF
TGCGCCAGCAGCTTAAACCAGGGACACAAAGGGGATACGCAGTATTTT
>NA|TRBV5-1|TRBJ1-3|TRBD1
CASSMGQASGNTIYF
TGCGCCAGCAGCATGGGACAGGCGTCTGGAAACACCATATATTTT
>NA|TRBV6-5|TRBJ1-2|TRBD1
CASRPPRGTGIGYTF
TGTGCCAGCAGACCTCCTAGGGGGACAGGGATAGGCTACACCTTC
>NA|TRBV5-6|TRBJ1-2|NA
CASSFGGARTYTF
TGTGCCAGCAGCTTTGGGGGGGCGAGGACCTACACCTTC
>NA|TRBV7-2|TRBJ2-7|NA
CASSLSLSYEQYF
TGTGCCAGCAGCTTGAGTCTCTCCTACGAGCAGTACTTC
>NA|TRBV6-1|TRBJ2-7|TRBD2
CASSERASGAYEQYF
TGTGCCAGCAGTGAAAGGGCTAGCGGGGCCTACGAGCAGTACTTC
>once|TRBV5-1|TRBJ2-3|TRBD2
CASSFRTSGFTDTQYF
TGCGCCAGCAGCTTCCGGACTAGCGGCTTCACAGATACGCAGTATTTT
>NA|TRBV29-1|TRBJ1-1|TRBD1
CSVVPTGGAEAFF
TGCAGCGTTGTCCCTACAGGGGGAGCTGAAGCTTTCTTT
>once|TRBV7-2|TRBJ2-7|NA
CASRPSLQGYEQYF
TGTGCCAGCAGACCTTCCTTACAGGGCTACGAGCAGTACTTC
>once|TRBV7-9|TRBJ1-2|NA
CASSADWDYGYTF
TGTGCCAGCAGCGCGGACTGGGACTATGGCTACACCTTC
>NA|TRBV30|TRBJ2-7|TRBD2
CAWSLGLAGTYEQYF
TGTGCCTGGAGTCTGGGGCTAGCGGGAACTTACGAGCAGTACTTC
>NA|TRBV5-1|TRBJ2-7|TRBD2
CASSFGRGAELEQYF
TGCGCCAGCAGCTTTGGGCGGGGGGCCGAACTCGAGCAGTACTTC
>NA|TRBV9|TRBJ2-3|NA
CASSVAGTRADTQYF
TGTGCCAGCAGCGTAGCGGGGACTCGGGCAGATACGCAGTATTTT
>NA|TRBV5-4|TRBJ2-2|TRBD2
CASSLGSSGRAGTGELFF
TGTGCCAGCAGCTTGGGTTCTAGCGGGAGGGCCGGGACCGGGGAGCTGTTTTTT
>NA|TRBV23-1|TRBJ2-2|TRBD2
CASSLWTRGLTGELFF
TGCGCCAGCAGTCTATGGACTCGGGGACTAACCGGGGAGCTGTTTTTT
>NA|TRBV18|TRBJ1-1|NA
CASSPYGTEAFF
TGTGCCAGCTCACCATACGGTACTGAAGCTTTCTTT
>NA|TRBV11-2|TRBJ2-7|NA
CASSVRAGASVEQYF
TGTGCCAGCAGCGTAAGGGCGGGGGCCTCAGTCGAGCAGTACTTC
>NA|TRBV9|TRBJ2-7|NA
CASSVGLGVSSYEQYF
TGTGCCAGCAGCGTAGGACTCGGGGTTTCCTCCTACGAGCAGTACTTC
>NA|TRBV7-9|TRBJ1-1|NA
CASSLVEGGTEAFF
TGTGCCAGCAGCTTAGTTGAAGGGGGCACTGAAGCTTTCTTT
>NA|TRBV7-9|TRBJ1-5|NA
CASSGRENQPQHF
TGTGCCAGCAGTGGTAGGGAGAATCAGCCCCAGCATTTT
>NA|TRBV9|TRBJ2-7|NA
CASSVGAGTYEQYF
TGTGCCAGCAGCGTAGGGGCGGGTACCTACGAGCAGTACTTC
>NA|TRBV7-6|TRBJ2-2|TRBD2
CASAGSGGTGELFF
TGTGCCAGTGCGGGGAGCGGGGGGACCGGGGAGCTGTTTTTT
>NA|TRBV6-1|TRBJ1-6|TRBD1
CASSDEGARNNSPLHF
TGTGCCAGCAGTGACGAGGGGGCTAGGAATAATTCACCCCTCCACTTT
>NA|TRBV4-3|TRBJ2-3|NA
CASSQVSGDTDTQYF
TGCGCCAGCAGCCAAGTTTCAGGGGACACAGATACGCAGTATTTT
>NA|TRBV6-1|TRBJ1-6|TRBD1
CASNPDRRNSPLHF
TGTGCCAGCAATCCGGACAGGCGTAATTCCCCCCTCCACTTT
>NA|TRBV7-8|TRBJ1-5|TRBD1
CASSLDDRGLNQPQHF
TGTGCCAGCAGCTTAGACGACAGGGGGCTGAATCAGCCCCAGCATTTT
>few|TRBV4-1|TRBJ2-1|TRBD2
CASSQEGSGRTGEQFF
TGCGCCAGCAGCCAAGAAGGGAGCGGGAGGACTGGTGAGCAGTTCTTC
>NA|TRBV11-3|TRBJ2-7|NA
CASSRVPYEQYF
TGTGCCAGCAGTCGGGTACCCTACGAGCAGTACTTC
>few|TRBV6-1|TRBJ1-2|NA
CASSAVLLYGYTF
TGTGCCAGCAGTGCAGTGCTTCTCTATGGCTACACCTTC
>NA|TRBV5-1|TRBJ2-7|NA
CASSPGGPPGYEQYF
TGCGCCAGCAGCCCAGGCGGGCCGCCGGGCTACGAGCAGTACTTC
>NA|TRBV9|TRBJ2-2|TRBD2
CASSAGGTGELFF
TGTGCCAGCAGCGCCGGGGGGACCGGGGAGCTGTTTTTT
>NA|TRBV7-2|TRBJ2-3|NA
CASSLSDTQYF
TGTGCCAGCAGCTTATCGGATACGCAGTATTTT
>once|TRBV2|TRBJ2-1|TRBD1
CASSEQVGGIYEQFF
TGTGCCAGCAGTGAACAGGTAGGGGGCATCTATGAGCAGTTCTTC
>NA|TRBV29-1|TRBJ2-3|NA
CSGRAGGTDTQYF
TGCAGCGGACGGGCAGGAGGTACAGATACGCAGTATTTT
>NA|TRBV2|TRBJ1-2|NA
CASSEFAGSYTF
TGTGCCAGCAGTGAATTCGCGGGTAGCTACACCTTC
>NA|TRBV9|TRBJ2-5|TRBD2
CASSAGGRALGETQYF
TGTGCCAGCAGCGCGGGCGGGAGGGCTTTAGGAGAGACCCAGTACTTC
>NA|TRBV4-1|TRBJ1-4|TRBD1
CASSQVGRGSEKLFF
TGCGCCAGCAGCCAAGTGGGCAGGGGGTCTGAAAAACTGTTTTTT
>NA|TRBV10-1|TRBJ2-7|NA
CASSESSSGFASPPRLYEQYF
TGCGCCAGCAGTGAGTCTAGTTCGGGGTTCGCCTCACCTCCCCGACTCTACGAGCAGTACTTC
>NA|TRBV19|TRBJ1-4|TRBD1
CASSTRGTASTNEKLFF
TGTGCCAGTAGTACCCGGGGGACAGCCTCAACTAATGAAAAACTGTTTTTT
>NA|TRBV7-2|TRBJ2-7|NA
CASSSYLSNYEQYF
TGTGCCAGCAGCTCCTACCTTTCTAACTACGAGCAGTACTTC
>NA|TRBV2|TRBJ2-1|TRBD2
CASRTLSGRRGEQFF
TGTGCCAGCAGGACCCTTAGCGGGAGGAGGGGTGAGCAGTTCTTC
>NA|TRBV9|TRBJ2-2|TRBD2
CASSQRGGANTGELFF
TGTGCCAGCAGCCAGCGGGGGGGTGCGAACACCGGGGAGCTGTTTTTT
>NA|TRBV5-1|TRBJ2-1|TRBD1
CASSSQTGGEYNEQFF
TGCGCCAGCAGCTCCCAAACAGGGGGCGAATACAATGAGCAGTTCTTC
>NA|TRBV6-5|TRBJ2-3|NA
CASSYGSYRGDTQYF
TGTGCCAGCAGCTACGGATCTTACCGGGGGGATACGCAGTATTTT
>once|TRBV19|TRBJ1-1|TRBD1
CASTEDRARTEAFF
TGTGCCAGTACTGAGGACAGGGCTAGAACTGAAGCTTTCTTT
>NA|TRBV11-3|TRBJ2-5|TRBD2
CASSPGTSGGAGQETQYF
TGTGCCAGCAGCCCCGGGACTAGCGGGGGGGCAGGGCAAGAGACCCAGTACTTC
>NA|TRBV18|TRBJ2-7|NA
CASSPSSYEQYF
TGTGCCAGCTCACCGAGCTCCTACGAGCAGTACTTC
>NA|TRBV4-1|TRBJ2-1|TRBD2
CASTPPSGLAGVGNEQFF
TGCGCCAGCACCCCTCCGTCGGGACTAGCGGGAGTGGGTAATGAGCAGTTCTTC
>NA|TRBV30|TRBJ2-1|TRBD1
CAWNRDSSYNEQFF
TGTGCCTGGAACCGGGACAGCTCCTACAATGAGCAGTTCTTC
>NA|TRBV9|TRBJ2-1|NA
CASSRDNEQFF
TGTGCCAGCAGTCGGGACAATGAGCAGTTCTTC